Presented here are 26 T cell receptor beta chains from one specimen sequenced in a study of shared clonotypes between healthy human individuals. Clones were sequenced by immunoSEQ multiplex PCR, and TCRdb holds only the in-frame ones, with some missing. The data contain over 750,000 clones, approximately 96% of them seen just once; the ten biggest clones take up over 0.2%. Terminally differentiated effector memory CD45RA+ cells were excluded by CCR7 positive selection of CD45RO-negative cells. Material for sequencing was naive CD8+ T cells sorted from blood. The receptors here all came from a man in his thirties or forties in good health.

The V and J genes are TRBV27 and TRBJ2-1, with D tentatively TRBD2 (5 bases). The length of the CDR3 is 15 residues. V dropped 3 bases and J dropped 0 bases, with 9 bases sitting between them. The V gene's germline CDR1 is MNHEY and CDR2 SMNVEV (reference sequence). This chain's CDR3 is CASSFGGPSYNEQFF. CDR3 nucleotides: TGTGCCAGCAGTTTCGGAGGACCCTCCTACAATGAGCAGTTCTTC.

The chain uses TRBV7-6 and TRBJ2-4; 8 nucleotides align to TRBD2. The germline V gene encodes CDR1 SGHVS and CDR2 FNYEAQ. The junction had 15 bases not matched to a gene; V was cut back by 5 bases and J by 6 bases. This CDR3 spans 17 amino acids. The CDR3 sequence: CASSRRPGLEQGNIQYF. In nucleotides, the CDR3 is TGTGCCAGCAGCCGCCGACCGGGACTAGAGCAGGGAAACATTCAGTACTTC.

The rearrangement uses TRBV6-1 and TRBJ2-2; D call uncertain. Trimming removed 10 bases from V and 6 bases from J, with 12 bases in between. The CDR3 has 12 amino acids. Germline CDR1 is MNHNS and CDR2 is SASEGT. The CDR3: CATHGFAGELFF. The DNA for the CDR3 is TGTGCCACCCATGGTTTCGCCGGGGAGCTGTTTTTT.

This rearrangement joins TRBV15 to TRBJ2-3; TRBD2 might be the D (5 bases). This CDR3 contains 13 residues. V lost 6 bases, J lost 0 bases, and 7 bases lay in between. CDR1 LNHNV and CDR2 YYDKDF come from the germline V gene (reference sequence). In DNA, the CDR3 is TGTGCCACCAGGACTACTAGCACAGATACGCAGTATTTT. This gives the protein CATRTTSTDTQYF.

CDR3 amino acids: CASSYGPGLNEQFF. The CDR3 bases are TGTGCCAGCAGTTACGGTCCAGGACTCAATGAGCAGTTCTTC. The chain employs TRBV6-5 and TRBJ2-1, with D tentatively TRBD2 (5 bases). V gave up 2 bases and J gave up 6 bases, with 11 bases separating them. This CDR3 contains 14 residues. CDR1 and CDR2 (germline): MNHEY, SVGAGI.

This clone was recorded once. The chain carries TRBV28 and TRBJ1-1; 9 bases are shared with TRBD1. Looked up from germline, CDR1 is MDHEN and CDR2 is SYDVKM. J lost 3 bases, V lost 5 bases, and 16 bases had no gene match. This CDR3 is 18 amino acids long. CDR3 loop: CASSTPFRDRAFYTEAFF. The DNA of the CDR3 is TGTGCCAGCAGTACACCCTTCCGGGACAGGGCATTCTACACTGAAGCTTTCTTT.

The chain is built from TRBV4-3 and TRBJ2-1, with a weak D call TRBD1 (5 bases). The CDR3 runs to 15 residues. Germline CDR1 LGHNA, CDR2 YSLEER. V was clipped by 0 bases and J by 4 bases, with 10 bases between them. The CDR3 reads CASSQDRVGYNEQFF. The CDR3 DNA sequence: TGCGCCAGCAGCCAAGACAGGGTGGGGTACAATGAGCAGTTCTTC.

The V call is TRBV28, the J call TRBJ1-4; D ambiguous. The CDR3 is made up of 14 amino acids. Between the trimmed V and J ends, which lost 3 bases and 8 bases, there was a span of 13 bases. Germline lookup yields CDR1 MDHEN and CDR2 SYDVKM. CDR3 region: CASSFGGDREKLFF. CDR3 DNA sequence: TGTGCCAGCAGTTTCGGCGGGGATCGCGAAAAACTGTTTTTT.

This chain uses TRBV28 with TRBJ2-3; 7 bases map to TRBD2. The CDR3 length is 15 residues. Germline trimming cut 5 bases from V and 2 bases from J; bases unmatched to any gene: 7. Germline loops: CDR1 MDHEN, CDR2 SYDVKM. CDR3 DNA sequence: TGTGCCAGCAGTAGGCTAGCGGAACACACAGATACGCAGTATTTT. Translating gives CASSRLAEHTDTQYF. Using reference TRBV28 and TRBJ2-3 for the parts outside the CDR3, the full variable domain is DVKVTQSSRYLVKRTGEKVFLECVQDMDHENMFWYRQDPGLGLRLIYFSYDVKMKEKGDIPEGYSVSREKKERFSLILESASTNQTSMYLCASSRLAEHTDTQYFGPGTRLTVL.

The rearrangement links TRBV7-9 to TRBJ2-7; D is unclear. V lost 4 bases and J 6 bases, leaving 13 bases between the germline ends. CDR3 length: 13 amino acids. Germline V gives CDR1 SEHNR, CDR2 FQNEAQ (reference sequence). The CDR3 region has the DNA TGTGCCAGCAGCTCCGGTGGTGGGATCGAGCAGTACTTC. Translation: CASSSGGGIEQYF.

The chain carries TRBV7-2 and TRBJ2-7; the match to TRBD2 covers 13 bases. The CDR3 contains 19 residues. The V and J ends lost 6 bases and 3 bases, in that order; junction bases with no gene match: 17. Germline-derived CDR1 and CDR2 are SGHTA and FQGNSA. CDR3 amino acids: CASSSNGLAGEALDYEQYF. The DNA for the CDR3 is TGTGCCAGCAGTTCTAATGGACTAGCGGGAGAAGCCCTCGACTACGAGCAGTACTTC.

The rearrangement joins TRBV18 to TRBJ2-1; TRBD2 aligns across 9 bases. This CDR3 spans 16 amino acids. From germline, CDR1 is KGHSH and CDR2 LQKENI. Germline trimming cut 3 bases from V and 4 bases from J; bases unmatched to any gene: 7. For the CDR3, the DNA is TGTGCCAGCTCACCCCCCGGGACTAGCCGATACAATGAGCAGTTCTTC. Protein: CASSPPGTSRYNEQFF.

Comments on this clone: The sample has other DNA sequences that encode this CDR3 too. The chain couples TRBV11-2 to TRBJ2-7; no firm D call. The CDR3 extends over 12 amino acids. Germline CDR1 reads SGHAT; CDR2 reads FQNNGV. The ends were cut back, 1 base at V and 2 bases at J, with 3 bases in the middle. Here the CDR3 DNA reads TGTGCCAGCAGCTTAGTACCCTACGAGCAGTACTTC. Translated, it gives CASSLVPYEQYF.

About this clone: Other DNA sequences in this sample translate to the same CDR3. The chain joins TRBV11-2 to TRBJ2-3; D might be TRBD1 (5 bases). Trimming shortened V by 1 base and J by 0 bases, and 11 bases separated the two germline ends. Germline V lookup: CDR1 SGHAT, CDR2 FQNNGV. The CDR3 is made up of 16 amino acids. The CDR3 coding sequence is TGTGCCAGCAGCTTAGGGGGCAGACCTAGCACAGATACGCAGTATTTT. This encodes CASSLGGRPSTDTQYF.

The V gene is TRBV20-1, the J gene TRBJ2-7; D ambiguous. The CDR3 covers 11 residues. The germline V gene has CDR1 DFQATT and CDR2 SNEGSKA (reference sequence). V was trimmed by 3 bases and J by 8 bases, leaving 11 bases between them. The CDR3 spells CSARSSSQQYF. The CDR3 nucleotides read TGCAGTGCTAGGAGTTCCTCCCAGCAGTACTTC.

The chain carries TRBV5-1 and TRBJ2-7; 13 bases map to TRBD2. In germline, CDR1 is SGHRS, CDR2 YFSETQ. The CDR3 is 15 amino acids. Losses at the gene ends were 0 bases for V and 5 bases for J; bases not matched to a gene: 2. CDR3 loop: CASSLGTSGRNEQYF. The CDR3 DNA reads TGCGCCAGCAGCTTGGGGACTAGCGGGAGAAACGAGCAGTACTTC.

This CDR3 is CATTTAGNTIYF. As DNA, the CDR3 is TGTGCCACTACGACAGCGGGAAACACCATATATTTT. The chain carries TRBV6-6 and TRBJ1-3; D possibly corresponds to TRBD1 (5 bases). CDR1 and CDR2 from the germline V gene are MNHNY and SVGAGI (reference sequence). The CDR3 has 12 amino acids. The V end lost 10 bases, the J end lost 4 bases, and 11 bases lay between the germline ends.

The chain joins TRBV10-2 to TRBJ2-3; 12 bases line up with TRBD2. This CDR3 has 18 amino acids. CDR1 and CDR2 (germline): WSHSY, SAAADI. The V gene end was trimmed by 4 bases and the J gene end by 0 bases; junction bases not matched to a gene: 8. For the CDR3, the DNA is TGCGCCAGCAGTGTGGGTCTAGCGGGAGGGCGGAGCACAGATACGCAGTATTTT. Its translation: CASSVGLAGGRSTDTQYF.

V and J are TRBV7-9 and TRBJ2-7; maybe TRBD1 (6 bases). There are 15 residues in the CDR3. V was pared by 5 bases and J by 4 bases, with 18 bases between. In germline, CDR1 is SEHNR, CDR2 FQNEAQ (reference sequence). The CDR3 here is CASSALGDKPYEQYF. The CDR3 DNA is TGTGCCAGCAGCGCCCTAGGGGACAAGCCTTACGAGCAGTACTTC.

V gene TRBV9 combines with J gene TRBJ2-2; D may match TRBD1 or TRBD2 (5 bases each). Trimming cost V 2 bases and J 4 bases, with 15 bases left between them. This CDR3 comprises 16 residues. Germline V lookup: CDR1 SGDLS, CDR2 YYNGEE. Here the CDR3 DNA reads TGTGCCAGCAGCGTCTCCTCGGGGACCGGCACCGGGGAGCTGTTTTTT. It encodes CASSVSSGTGTGELFF.

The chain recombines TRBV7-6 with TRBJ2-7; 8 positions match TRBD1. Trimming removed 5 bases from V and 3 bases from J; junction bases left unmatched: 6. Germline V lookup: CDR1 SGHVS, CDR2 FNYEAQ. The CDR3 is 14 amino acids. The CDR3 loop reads CASSPGQGNYEQYF. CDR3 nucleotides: TGTGCCAGCAGCCCCGGACAGGGCAACTACGAGCAGTACTTC. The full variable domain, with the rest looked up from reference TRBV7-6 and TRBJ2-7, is GAGVSQSPRYKVTKRGQDVALRCDPISGHVSLYWYRQALGQGPEFLTYFNYEAQQDKSGLPNDRFSAERPEGSISTLTIQRTEQRDSAMYRCASSPGQGNYEQYFGPGTRLTVT.

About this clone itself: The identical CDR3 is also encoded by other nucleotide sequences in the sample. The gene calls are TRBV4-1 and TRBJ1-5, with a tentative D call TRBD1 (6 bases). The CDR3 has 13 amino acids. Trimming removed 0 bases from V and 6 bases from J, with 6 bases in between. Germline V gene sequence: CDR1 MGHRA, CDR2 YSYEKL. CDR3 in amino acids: CASSQEGGQPQHF. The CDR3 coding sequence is TGCGCCAGCAGCCAAGAAGGGGGTCAGCCCCAGCATTTT.

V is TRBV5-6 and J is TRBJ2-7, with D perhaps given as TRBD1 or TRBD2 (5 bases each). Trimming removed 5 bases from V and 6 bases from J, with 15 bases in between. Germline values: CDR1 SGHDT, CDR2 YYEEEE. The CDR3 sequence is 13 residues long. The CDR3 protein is CASRGTLGIEQYF. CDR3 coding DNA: TGTGCCAGCAGAGGGACCCTGGGGATCGAGCAGTACTTC. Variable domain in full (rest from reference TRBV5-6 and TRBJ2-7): DAGVTQSPTHLIKTRGQQVTLRCSPKSGHDTVSWYQQALGQGPQFIFQYYEEEERQRGNFPDRFSGHQFPNYSSELNVNALLLGDSALYLCASRGTLGIEQYFGPGTRLTVT.

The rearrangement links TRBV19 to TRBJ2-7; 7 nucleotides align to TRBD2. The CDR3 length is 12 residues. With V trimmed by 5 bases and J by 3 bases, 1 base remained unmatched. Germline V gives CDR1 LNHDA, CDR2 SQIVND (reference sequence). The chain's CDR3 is CASSRGDYEQYF. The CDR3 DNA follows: TGTGCCAGTAGTCGGGGGGACTACGAGCAGTACTTC.

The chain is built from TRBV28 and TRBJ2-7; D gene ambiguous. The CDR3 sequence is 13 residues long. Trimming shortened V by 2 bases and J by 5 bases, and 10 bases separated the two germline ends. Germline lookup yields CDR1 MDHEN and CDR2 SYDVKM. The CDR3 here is CASSLETSNEQYF. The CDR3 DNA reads TGTGCCAGCAGTTTAGAAACTTCTAACGAGCAGTACTTC.

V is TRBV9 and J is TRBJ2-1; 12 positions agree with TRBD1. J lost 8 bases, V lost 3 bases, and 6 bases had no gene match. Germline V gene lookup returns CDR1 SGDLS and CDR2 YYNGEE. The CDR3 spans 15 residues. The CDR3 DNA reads TGTGCCAGCAGCGCCGGGACAGGGGGCCGGGATGAGCAGTTCTTC. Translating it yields CASSAGTGGRDEQFF.